These 21 T cell receptor beta chains were all obtained from the same sample, sequenced in a study of CD8 T cells in ankylosing spondylitis. TCRdb reprocessed the 5' RACE reads with MiXCR, giving one entry per CDR3 protein. Of about 240,000 distinct CDR3 sequences detected, roughly 8.6% appear once; the ten largest clones hold over 6.5%. Sequenced: blood, either unsorted or a sorted T cell fraction (not recorded which). The receptors were gathered from a male donor with ankylosing spondylitis or in good health (not recorded which).

The sample holds many counts of this clonotype. The chain carries TRBV20-1 and TRBJ2-1, with 8 bases matching TRBD2. The CDR3 spans 14 residues. The germline V gene encodes CDR1 DFQATT and CDR2 SNEGSKA (reference sequence). The trim removed 5 bases at V and 9 bases at J, leaving 12 bases unmatched. CDR3: CSAQNLLAAVEQFF. The CDR3 DNA is TGCAGTGCTCAGAATTTACTAGCGGCCGTTGAGCAGTTCTTC.

This clonotype was seen more than once but under ten times. The chain carries TRBV25-1 and TRBJ1-2, with D tentatively TRBD1 (6 bases). The germline CDR1 and CDR2 sequences are MGHDK and SYGVNS. V lost 3 bases and J 4 bases, leaving 18 bases between the germline ends. The CDR3 length is 16 residues. Here the CDR3 DNA reads TGTGCCAGCAGTGAGCGCGGGGGCGCAGTTCCCTATGGCTACACCTTC. Residues: CASSERGGAVPYGYTF.

This clonotype was picked up a small number of times. The V gene is TRBV4-1, the J gene TRBJ2-4; tentative D call: TRBD1 (5 bases). The CDR3 spans 15 residues. V was clipped by 0 bases and J by 9 bases, with 15 bases between them. The germline V gene has CDR1 MGHRA and CDR2 YSYEKL. In DNA, the CDR3 is TGCGCCAGCAGCCAAGATCAAAGGGGTCAAGGCATTCAGTACTTC. Protein product: CASSQDQRGQGIQYF.

This clonotype was seen more than once but under ten times. The rearrangement joins TRBV20-1 to TRBJ2-1; possible D gene TRBD2, 6 bases. The V gene lost 3 bases and the J gene lost 4 bases, with 16 bases spanning the gap. Germline values: CDR1 DFQATT, CDR2 SNEGSKA (reference sequence). The CDR3 is 15 residues long. This CDR3 is CSARPRRERYNEQFF. DNA of the CDR3: TGCAGTGCTAGGCCAAGACGGGAGAGGTACAATGAGCAGTTCTTC.

The sample holds many counts of this clonotype. The genes are TRBV20-1 and TRBJ2-1, with TRBD1 matching over 8 bases. V dropped 6 bases and J dropped 3; count of bases not matched to a gene: 7. This CDR3 contains 14 residues. Looked up from germline, CDR1 is DFQATT and CDR2 is SNEGSKA (reference sequence). The CDR3 loop reads CSAADRGHYNEQFF. In DNA, the CDR3 is TGCAGTGCCGCCGACAGGGGCCACTACAATGAGCAGTTCTTC.

This clonotype was observed at least ten times. The chain carries TRBV19 and TRBJ2-7, with 14 bases that match TRBD2. J gave up 2 bases and V 7 bases, and 10 bases lay outside the gene matches. This CDR3 is 17 amino acids long. The germline V gene encodes CDR1 LNHDA and CDR2 SQIVND (reference sequence). CDR3: CASKWTSGRINPYEQYF. The CDR3 DNA is TGTGCCAGTAAATGGACTAGCGGGAGGATCAACCCCTACGAGCAGTACTTC.

The V call is TRBV12-3 or TRBV12-4, the J call TRBJ1-5; maybe TRBD1 (5 bases). The V and J ends lost 6 bases and 6 bases respectively, with 15 bases between them. The CDR3 is 14 amino acids. The CDR3 bases are TGTGCCAGCAGCTCCCGCAGGGCGGGTCAGCCCCAGCATTTT. This sequence encodes CASSSRRAGQPQHF.

The chain has TRBV7-2 and TRBJ2-2, with D perhaps matching TRBD2 (5 bases). CDR3 length equals 13 residues. In germline, CDR1 is SGHTA, CDR2 FQGNSA. V lost 3 bases to trimming and J lost 8 bases, with 10 bases between them. This chain's CDR3 is CASSLGVVGELFF. CDR3 sequence (DNA): TGTGCCAGCAGCTTGGGAGTAGTGGGGGAGCTGTTTTTT.

This clonotype showed up just a few times. The J gene is TRBJ1-1, the V gene TRBV9, with 7 bases aligning to TRBD1. The CDR3 is made up of 15 amino acids. Germline CDR1 reads SGDLS; CDR2 reads YYNGEE. Germline trimming cut 3 bases from V and 3 bases from J; bases unmatched to any gene: 8. CDR3 sequence reads: CASSAGVGGHTEAFF. CDR3 DNA sequence: TGTGCCAGCAGCGCCGGGGTAGGGGGCCACACTGAAGCTTTCTTT.

This clonotype was detected many times. The CDR3 DNA reads TGCAGCGTTGAAGATGACGGGTCAGAAGCTTTCTTT. It encodes CSVEDDGSEAFF. The V and J genes are TRBV29-1 and TRBJ1-1; D gene unclear. The CDR3 length is 12 residues. V was trimmed by 0 bases and J by 8 bases, leaving 10 bases between them. Germline V lookup: CDR1 SQVTM, CDR2 ANQGSEA. Together with reference TRBV29-1 and TRBJ1-1, the CDR3 gives the full variable domain: SAVISQKPSRDICQRGTSLTIQCQVDSQVTMMFWYRQQPGQSLTLIATANQGSEATYESGFVIDKFPISRPNLTFSTLTVSNMSPEDSSIYLCSVEDDGSEAFFGQGTRLTVV.

This clonotype was counted many times. The V and J genes are TRBV12-3 or TRBV12-4 and TRBJ2-7; possibly TRBD2 for D (6 bases). The V gene lost 4 bases and the J gene lost 4 bases, with 20 bases spanning the gap. The length of the CDR3 is 16 residues. CDR3 nucleotides: TGTGCCAGCAGTTCTCTCAGGGCCGGGGGATCTTACGAGCAGTACTTC. Translation gives CASSSLRAGGSYEQYF.

This clonotype occurred a few times. This chain connects TRBV5-5 to TRBJ2-3, with TRBD2 as a possible D gene (6 bases). This CDR3 has 15 residues. Germline CDR1 reads SGHKS; CDR2 reads YYEKEE (reference sequence). With 4 bases removed from V and 2 bases from J, the gap between germline ends came to 14 bases. The CDR3 sequence is CASSPLGGATDTQYF. The DNA of the CDR3 is TGTGCCAGCAGCCCGTTGGGGGGAGCCACAGATACGCAGTATTTT.

This clonotype has ten or more counts. The chain couples TRBV9 to TRBJ2-3, with D unclear. Germline CDR1 is SGDLS and CDR2 is YYNGEE. The V and J ends lost 0 bases and 4 bases respectively, with 9 bases between them. This CDR3 is 14 amino acids long. The chain's CDR3 is CASSVDTRPDTQYF. The CDR3 DNA is TGTGCCAGCAGCGTAGATACCCGTCCAGATACGCAGTATTTT.

This clonotype was seen ten or more times. The V gene is TRBV27, the J gene TRBJ1-1; no clear D gene. This CDR3 has 13 amino acids. V was pared by 5 bases and J by 4 bases, with 11 bases between. The germline V gene encodes CDR1 MNHEY and CDR2 SMNVEV (reference sequence). The CDR3 coding sequence is TGTGCCAGCAGTCCAAGCGGCAGCACTGAAGCTTTCTTT. Translating it yields CASSPSGSTEAFF.

In its sample, this clonotype was seen many times. The chain uses TRBV4-1 and TRBJ2-7; maybe TRBD2 (6 bases). This CDR3 spans 16 amino acids. Deletions cut 1 base from V and 2 bases from J, with 15 bases between. Germline CDR1 reads MGHRA; CDR2 reads YSYEKL. The CDR3 protein is CASSQVMGGSTYEQYF. The CDR3 DNA reads as TGCGCCAGCAGCCAAGTGATGGGGGGTTCTACCTACGAGCAGTACTTC.

This clonotype came up many times. CDR3 protein: CASSPRTGLNEKLFF. The CDR3 coding sequence is TGTGCCAGCAGTCCCCGGACAGGACTCAATGAAAAACTGTTTTTT. The chain employs TRBV12-3 or TRBV12-4 and TRBJ1-4; 7 bases match TRBD1. The CDR3 is 15 residues long. Trimming took 5 bases from V and 5 from J; bases not matched to a gene: 8.

Concerning this clonotype: The junction departs from the called germline gene at one end, perhaps through a read error. The chain carries TRBV4-3 and TRBJ1-3; no firm D call. The CDR3 is made up of 15 amino acids. The germline V gene has CDR1 LGHNA and CDR2 YSLEER. DNA for the CDR3: TGCGCCAGCAGCGAAGACCTGAGCTCTGGAAACACCATATATTTT. This encodes CASSEDLSSGNTIYF.

In this sample, this clonotype turned up many times. The chain has TRBV3-1 and TRBJ1-2, with 7 nucleotides matching TRBD1. This CDR3 region has 15 residues. V lost 0 bases to trimming and J lost 3 bases; unmatched junction nucleotides: 4. Per the germline V gene, CDR1 is LGHDT and CDR2 is YNNKEL (reference sequence). The CDR3 DNA follows: TGTGCCAGCAGCCAAGATCTCGGGACAGACTATGGCTACACCTTC. The encoded protein is CASSQDLGTDYGYTF.

The chain uses TRBV20-1 and TRBJ2-5; TRBD2 matches at 9 bases. V shed 3 bases, J shed 5 bases, and the junction held 7 bases outside the gene matches. The CDR3 has 14 residues. Germline V CDR1 and CDR2: DFQATT, SNEGSKA (reference sequence). CDR3 sequence: CSASSAGGHETQYF. In DNA, the CDR3 is TGCAGTGCTAGTTCCGCGGGGGGGCATGAGACCCAGTACTTC.

Only a few counts were recorded for this clonotype. V usage is TRBV7-6 and J usage is TRBJ1-6; D is perhaps TRBD1 (5 bases). V was cut by 5 bases and J by 9 bases, with 14 bases left in between. The CDR3 has 14 amino acids. Germline CDR1 is SGHVS and CDR2 is FNYEAQ. CDR3 amino acids: CASSATVGGSPLHF. For the CDR3, the DNA is TGTGCCAGCAGCGCGACAGTTGGGGGTTCACCCCTCCACTTT.

This clonotype was detected ten times or more. The chain is built from TRBV5-1 and TRBJ1-2, with 9 bases aligning to TRBD1. V trimming: 2 bases; J trimming: 3 bases; junction bases outside the gene matches: 11. CDR1 is SGHRS and CDR2 is YFSETQ in the germline V gene. The CDR3 is 17 amino acids. As DNA, the CDR3 is TGCGCCAGCAGCTTCCGGGACAGGGATCCGGATTACTATGGCTACACCTTC. This translates into CASSFRDRDPDYYGYTF. The whole variable domain, filled in from reference TRBV5-1 and TRBJ1-2, reads KAGVTQTPRYLIKTRGQQVTLSCSPISGHRSVSWYQQTPGQGLQFLFEYFSETQRNKGNFPGRFSGRQFSNSRSEMNVSTLELGDSALYLCASSFRDRDPDYYGYTFGSGTRLTVV.